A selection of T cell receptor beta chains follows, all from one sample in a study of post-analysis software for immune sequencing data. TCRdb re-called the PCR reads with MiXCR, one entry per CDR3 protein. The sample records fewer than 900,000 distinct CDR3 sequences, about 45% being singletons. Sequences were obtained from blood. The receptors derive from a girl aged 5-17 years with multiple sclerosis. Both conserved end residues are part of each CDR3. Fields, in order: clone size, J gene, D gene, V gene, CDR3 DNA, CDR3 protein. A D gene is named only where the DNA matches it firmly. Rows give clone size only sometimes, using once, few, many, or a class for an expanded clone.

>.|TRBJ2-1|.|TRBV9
TGTGCCAGCAGCGCCGCGTGGGAGGCCTACAATGAGCAGTTCTTC
CASSAAWEAYNEQFF
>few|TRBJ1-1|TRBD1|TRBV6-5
TGTGCCAGCCACGCTTTCAGGGGGCTCACTGAAGCTTTCTTT
CASHAFRGLTEAFF
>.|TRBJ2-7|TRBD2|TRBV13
TGTGCCAGCAGCCCCCCGACTAGCGCGGGACGTCTCGAGCAGTACTTC
CASSPPTSAGRLEQYF
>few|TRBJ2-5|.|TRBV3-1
TGTGCCAGCAGCCCAATGTCAGGAAGGACACAAGAGACCCAGTACTTC
CASSPMSGRTQETQYF
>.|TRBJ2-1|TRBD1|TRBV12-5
TGTGCTAGTGGTTCTGGACAGGGATCCTACAATGAGCAGTTCTTC
CASGSGQGSYNEQFF
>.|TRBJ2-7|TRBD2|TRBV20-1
TGCAGTGCTAGTCCTAGCGGGAGGCAAAACGAGCAGTACTTC
CSASPSGRQNEQYF
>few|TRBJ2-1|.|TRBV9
TGTGCCAGCAGCACCGAACAGGACAATGAGCAGTTCTTC
CASSTEQDNEQFF
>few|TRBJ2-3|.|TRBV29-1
TGCAGCGGGGTGGGAGGTAACACAGATACGCAGTATTTT
CSGVGGNTDTQYF
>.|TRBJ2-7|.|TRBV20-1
TGCAGCGCCGGCCGGGACATCGAAGTTCTCTACGAGCAGTACTTC
CSAGRDIEVLYEQYF
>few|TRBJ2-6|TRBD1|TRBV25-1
TGTGCCAGCAGTGCCGCAGGGGGCCTTGGGGCCAACGTCCTGACTTTC
CASSAAGGLGANVLTF
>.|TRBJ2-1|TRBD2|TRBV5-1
TGCGCCAGCAGCTTGGTGGCGGGAGGGCCCGAGGGGAATGAGCAGTTCTTC
CASSLVAGGPEGNEQFF
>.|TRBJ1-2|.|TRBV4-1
TGCGCCAGCAGCCAAGATACAGTCGGAGGGAGGAGGGGCTACACCTTC
CASSQDTVGGRRGYTF
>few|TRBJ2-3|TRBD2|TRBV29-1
TGCAGCGTGCTAGCGGAAATCACAGATACGCAGTATTTT
CSVLAEITDTQYF
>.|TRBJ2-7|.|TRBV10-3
TGTGCCATCAGTGAGTCCCTCTTCAGGGACGAGCAGTACTTC
CAISESLFRDEQYF
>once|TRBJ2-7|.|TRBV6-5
TGTGCCAGCAGGCCCCCTAGTAGCGGACCCTACGAGCAGTACTTC
CASRPPSSGPYEQYF
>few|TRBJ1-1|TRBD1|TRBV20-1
TGCAGTGCTTCTTATATAGACAGGGAGAAGTACACTGAAGCTTTCTTT
CSASYIDREKYTEAFF
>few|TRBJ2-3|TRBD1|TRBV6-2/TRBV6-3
TGTGCCAGCAGACTACACCTTCGACAGGGGAAGAGCACAGATACGCAGTATTTT
CASRLHLRQGKSTDTQYF
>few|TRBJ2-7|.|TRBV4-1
TGCGCCAGCAGCCAAGATCCTCCCAGAGGGCTAGCGAATACCTACGAGCAGTACTTC
CASSQDPPRGLANTYEQYF
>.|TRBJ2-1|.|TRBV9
TGTGCCAGCAGCCCAGAGGGTGAGCCCTACAATGAGCAGTTCTTC
CASSPEGEPYNEQFF
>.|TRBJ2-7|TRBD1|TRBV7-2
TGTGCCAGCAGCTTAACCAGGGGGCGCGAGCAGTACTTC
CASSLTRGREQYF
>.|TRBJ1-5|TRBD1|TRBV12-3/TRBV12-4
TGTGCCAGCAAGCACAGGGGTCCCAATCAGCCCCAGCATTTT
CASKHRGPNQPQHF
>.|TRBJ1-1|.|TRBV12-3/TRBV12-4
TGTGCCAGCAGTTCACCGGGGTTTTACACTGAAGCTTTCTTT
CASSSPGFYTEAFF
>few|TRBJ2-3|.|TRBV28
TGTGCCAGCAGCCCGGTTAGGGCGGGCACAGATACGCAGTATTTT
CASSPVRAGTDTQYF
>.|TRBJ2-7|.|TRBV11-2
TGTGCCAGCAGCTCACCGTACACCGGGGGCTACGAGCAGTACTTC
CASSSPYTGGYEQYF
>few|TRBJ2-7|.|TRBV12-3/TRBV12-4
TGTGCCAGCAGAAATCCGAGCTCCTACGAGCAGTACTTC
CASRNPSSYEQYF
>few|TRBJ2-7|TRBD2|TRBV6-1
TGTGCCGCGCGGGGGGGAGTCGCAGGCGATGAGCAGTACTTC
CAARGGVAGDEQYF
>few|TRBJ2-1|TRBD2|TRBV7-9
TGTGCCAGCAGCTTAGGTCTGCGGGAGGGCCTGTCCCATGAGCAGTTCTTC
CASSLGLREGLSHEQFF
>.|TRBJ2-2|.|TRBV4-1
TGCGCCAGCAGCCAAGGGGAGTACTTCACCGGGGAGCTGTTTTTT
CASSQGEYFTGELFF
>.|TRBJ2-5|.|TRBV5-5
TGTGCCAGCAGCTTCAGAGCGTACAAGGACATCCAAGAGACCCAGTACTTC
CASSFRAYKDIQETQYF
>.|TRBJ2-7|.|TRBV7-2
TGTGCCAGCAGCTTAGAGGTGATGGGGGACGACTACGAGCAGTACTTC
CASSLEVMGDDYEQYF
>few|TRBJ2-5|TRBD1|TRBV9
TGTGCCATCCCTAGACAGGGTGTGGCGTACTTC
CAIPRQGVAYF
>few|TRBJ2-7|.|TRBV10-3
TGTGCCATCAGTGAGTCTAGGGGGGAGGCGCAGTACTTC
CAISESRGEAQYF
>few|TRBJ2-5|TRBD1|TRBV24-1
TGTGCCACCAGCGGAGACGGGACAGGGGGCCTAGAGACCCAGTACTTC
CATSGDGTGGLETQYF
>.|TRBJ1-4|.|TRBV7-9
TGTGCCAGCAGCCCCACGATAGAAAAACTGTTTTTT
CASSPTIEKLFF
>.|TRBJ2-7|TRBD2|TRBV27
TGTGCCAGCAGTAAGCGGGGATCCTACGAGCAGTACTTC
CASSKRGSYEQYF
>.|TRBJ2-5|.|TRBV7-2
TGTGCCAGCAGCTTAGGGCCGGAGCAAGAGACCCAGTACTTC
CASSLGPEQETQYF
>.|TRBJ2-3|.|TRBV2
TGTGCCAGCAGTCCTGGTGTCCCCTCAACTAGCACAGATACGCAGTATTTT
CASSPGVPSTSTDTQYF
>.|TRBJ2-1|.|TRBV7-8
TGTGCCAGCAGCCCCCGGACCCGTCAGCAGTTCTTC
CASSPRTRQQFF
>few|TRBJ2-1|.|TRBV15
TGTGCCACCAGCATCAGGTTGGGGTCCGGGGATGAGCAGTTCTTC
CATSIRLGSGDEQFF
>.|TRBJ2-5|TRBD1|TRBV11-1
TGTGCCAGCAGCTTATGGGGACAGGGGCCGCAGTACTTC
CASSLWGQGPQYF
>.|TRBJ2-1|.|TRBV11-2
TGTGCCAGCAGCCGCCTAGGGGAAAAGGGCAATGAGCAGTTCTTC
CASSRLGEKGNEQFF
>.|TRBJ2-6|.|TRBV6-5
TGTGCCAGCACCCCCGGACCGAGCTCTGGGGCCAACGTCCTGACTTTC
CASTPGPSSGANVLTF
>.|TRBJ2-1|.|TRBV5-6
TGTGCCAGCAGCTTGGGGTGGGGGCCTGAGCAGTTCTTC
CASSLGWGPEQFF
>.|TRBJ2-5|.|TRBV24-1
TGTGCCACCAGTGGGAATACAGGGTGGGGAGAGACCCAGTACTTC
CATSGNTGWGETQYF
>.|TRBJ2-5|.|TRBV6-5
TGTGCCAGCAGGGCAGGCCGAGAGACCCAGTACTTC
CASRAGRETQYF
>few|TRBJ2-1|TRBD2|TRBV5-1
TGCGCCAGCAGCTTGGAGGCTAGCGGATCCTACAATGAGCAGTTCTTC
CASSLEASGSYNEQFF